This T cell receptor beta chain was sequenced in a study of cytomegalovirus exposure and HLA in healthy donors. Findings of the study overall: Both high specificity and high sensitivity reportedly marked the classifier's diagnosis of cytomegalovirus status. Links to common viral pathogens appeared, in a later analysis, for several of the most significant clusters.

In the PCR, 60 Vbeta and 13 Jbeta primers were used. Assay used: immunoSEQ multiplex PCR; TCRdb lists only in-frame clones, some missing. The sample carries about 240,000 clones, approximately 81% recorded once. About this clone: The antigen is not known.

Specimen: PBMCs. This sequence was found in a woman in her fifties or sixties in good health and CMV-seropositive.

The CDR3 nucleotides are TGTGCCAGCAGTGAACCGCAAGGACACTCTGGAAACACCATATATTTT. Residues: CASSEPQGHSGNTIYF. The V call is TRBV6-1, the J call TRBJ1-3; tentatively, D is TRBD1 (5 bases). The germline CDR1 and CDR2 sequences are MNHNS and SASEGT. Trimming removed 2 bases at V and 0 bases at J, with 11 bases between. This CDR3 is built from 16 residues.